This T cell receptor (beta chain) was profiled in a study of cytomegalovirus exposure and HLA in healthy donors. Study-wide background: Within an early data release were 85 million or so unique TCRs drawn from HLA-typed donors.

As concerns this clone: What it binds is unknown.

Study-wide results and caveats: Most CMV-associated TCR beta chains appeared HLA-restricted in a later analysis.

Primers for the PCR totalled 60 Vbeta and 13 Jbeta. Assay used: immunoSEQ multiplex PCR; TCRdb lists only in-frame clones, some missing. Of 150,000 to 200,000 clones listed, roughly 87% are singletons. Those who donated were healthy bone marrow donors. Sample: PBMCs. The TCR originated in a middle-aged man in good health and CMV-seronegative.

The CDR3 DNA reads as TGCGCCAGCAGCTTGCAGGGGTGGAATGAGCAGTTCTTC. Its protein product is CASSLQGWNEQFF. The chain has TRBV5-1 and TRBJ2-1; D may be TRBD1 (6 bases). CDR3 length: 13 amino acids. Germline V gene sequence: CDR1 SGHRS, CDR2 YFSETQ. Trimming pared 1 base from V and 7 bases from J, leaving 9 bases between.